Below, one T cell receptor (beta chain) is given with its context. Its specificity is unknown. The sample belongs to a study of cytomegalovirus exposure and HLA in healthy donors. Notes on the study in general: In an earlier analysis, about 87% or about 30%: the productive usage of most TCR beta V segments. Confirmation in vitro established that a few CMV-associated chains were specific for CMV antigens.

Amplification used 60 Vbeta primers and 13 Jbeta primers. Profiling relied on immunoSEQ multiplex PCR, and the TCRdb table lists in-frame clones only, not all of them. The table has 150,000 to 200,000 clones, around 80% seen once. Sequencing was performed on PBMCs. The sequence derives from a woman aged 40 to 49 in good health and CMV-seronegative.

The CDR3 reads CASSQDHGNQPQHF. The CDR3 DNA sequence: TGCGCCAGCAGCCAAGATCACGGGAATCAGCCCCAGCATTTT. The gene calls are TRBV4-1 and TRBJ1-5; D unclear. The CDR3 loop spans 14 amino acids. Per germline, CDR1 MGHRA and CDR2 YSYEKL. The V gene lost 0 bases and the J gene lost 4 bases, with 7 bases spanning the gap.